This entry lists 25 T cell receptor beta chains sequenced from one sample in a study of technical replicates of blood from several donors. Produced via immunoSEQ multiplex PCR; TCRdb's table is partial and in-frame only. Among about 70,000 clones listed, approximately 97% were seen once. Sequencing used T cells isolated from PBMCs. The receptor source for this set is a human donor in good health.

Written as DNA, the CDR3 is TGTGCCAGCAGTGAAATGACGGGGTCGTCGGGCAAAAACATTCAGTACTTC. Protein: CASSEMTGSSGKNIQYF. The genes are TRBV6-1 and TRBJ2-4, with D tentatively TRBD2 (5 bases). CDR1 is MNHNS and CDR2 is SASEGT in the germline V gene. V dropped 2 bases and J dropped 3 bases, with 17 bases sitting between them. This CDR3 region has 17 residues.

V and J are TRBV6-5 and TRBJ1-1, with a tentative D call TRBD1 (6 bases). Trimming left V 0 bases short and J 6 bases short, with 14 bases between. Germline CDR1 MNHEY, CDR2 SVGAGI. CDR3 length: 15 residues. For the CDR3, the DNA is TGTGCCAGCAGTTACTCGGCCGCGGGGGCCCCTGAAGCTTTCTTT. Its protein is CASSYSAAGAPEAFF.

On this clone: Mismatch with germline at one junction end may stem from a read error. The V gene is TRBV30, the J gene TRBJ1-1, with 9 nucleotides matching TRBD1. The V gene's germline CDR1 is GTSNPN and CDR2 SVGIG (reference sequence). The CDR3 extends over 18 amino acids. The CDR3 spells CAWTWINRGRGVKTEAFF. The CDR3, as DNA: TGTGCCTGGACCTGGATAAACAGGGGGCGTGGAGTGAAAACTGAAGCTTTCTTT.

CDR3 nucleotide sequence: TGTGCCATCAGCCCTCAGGGGGACACTGAAGCTTTCTTT. Translated: CAISPQGDTEAFF. The V call is TRBV10-3, the J call TRBJ1-1; 7 bases map to TRBD1. Germline CDR1 ENHRY, CDR2 SYGVKD. The ends lost 6 bases at V and 3 bases at J; junction bases unmatched: 4. The CDR3 is made up of 13 amino acids.

The chain is built from TRBV5-1 and TRBJ1-1; 9 positions match TRBD1. The CDR3 sequence is 14 residues long. Germline V gene data show CDR1 as SGHRS and CDR2 as YFSETQ. Trimming took 4 bases from V and 3 from J; bases not matched to a gene: 4. The CDR3 loop reads CASSTGQGYTEAFF. CDR3 DNA sequence: TGCGCCAGCAGCACAGGACAGGGGTACACTGAAGCTTTCTTT.

The chain employs TRBV27 and TRBJ1-5, with 8 bases that match TRBD1. The CDR3 runs to 13 residues. Germline lookup yields CDR1 MNHEY and CDR2 SMNVEV (reference sequence). Germline trimming cut 6 bases from V and 2 bases from J; bases unmatched to any gene: 0. As DNA, the CDR3 is TGTGCCAGCAGGGACAGGGGCAATCAGCCCCAGCATTTT. It codes for CASRDRGNQPQHF.

This chain links TRBV28 with TRBJ2-7; D remains unclear. V dropped 1 base and J dropped 12 bases, with 13 bases sitting between them. Germline assignment: CDR1 MDHEN and CDR2 SYDVKM. CDR3 length: 12 amino acids. The CDR3 reads CASSLSIGPWYF. As DNA, the CDR3 is TGTGCCAGCAGTTTATCGATTGGCCCCTGGTACTTC.

The chain employs TRBV11-3 and TRBJ2-7; TRBD1 agrees at 12 bases. The length of the CDR3 is 15 residues. In germline, CDR1 is SGHNT, CDR2 YENEEA. The V gene end was trimmed by 3 bases and the J gene end by 3 bases; junction bases not matched to a gene: 3. CDR3 DNA sequence: TGTGCCAGCAGCTTGGGGGACAGGGGGCTCTACGAGCAGTACTTC. Translated: CASSLGDRGLYEQYF.

The chain links TRBV30 to TRBJ2-5; 9 nucleotides agree with TRBD2. The CDR3 totals 13 residues. Germline assignment: CDR1 GTSNPN and CDR2 SVGIG (reference sequence). V lost 5 bases, J lost 4 bases, and 5 bases stayed unmatched. The CDR3 region is CAWASGVLETQYF. In nucleotides, the CDR3 is TGTGCCTGGGCTAGCGGGGTTTTAGAGACCCAGTACTTC.

The chain recombines TRBV5-1 with TRBJ2-2, with 8 bases that match TRBD1. The CDR3 is made up of 15 amino acids. V gave up 3 bases and J gave up 1 base; unmatched junction bases: 2. Looked up from germline, CDR1 is SGHRS and CDR2 is YFSETQ. CDR3 DNA: TGCGCCAGCAGCTCGGGACAGGTGAACACCGGGGAGCTGTTTTTT. It encodes CASSSGQVNTGELFF.

The rearrangement joins TRBV30 to TRBJ2-3, with D possibly being TRBD1 (7 bases). V lost 2 bases and J 8 bases, leaving 17 bases between the germline ends. In germline, CDR1 is GTSNPN, CDR2 SVGIG (reference sequence). There are 14 residues in the CDR3. CDR3 residues: CAWSPGQAGGTQYF. The CDR3, as DNA: TGTGCCTGGAGTCCTGGACAGGCCGGGGGTACGCAGTATTTT.

This chain links TRBV29-1 with TRBJ1-2; 8 positions match TRBD1. V lost 0 bases and J lost 4; bases outside the gene matches: 10. CDR3 length: 16 amino acids. Germline assignment: CDR1 SQVTM and CDR2 ANQGSEA. The CDR3 is CSVEESRTGSGYGYTF. In DNA, the CDR3 is TGCAGCGTTGAAGAGTCGCGGACAGGGAGCGGCTATGGCTACACCTTC.

This clone was picked up one time. The chain recombines TRBV29-1 with TRBJ2-7; TRBD1 matches at 9 bases. The CDR3 spans 15 residues. V dropped 3 bases and J dropped 3; count of bases not matched to a gene: 9. CDR1 SQVTM and CDR2 ANQGSEA come from the germline V gene. The CDR3 coding sequence is TGCAGCGTTGAGCTCCCGGGACAGGGTGTCTACGAGCAGTACTTC. Amino acids: CSVELPGQGVYEQYF.

This chain connects TRBV5-6 to TRBJ2-4; the D is unclear. Trimming stripped 0 bases from V and 7 bases from J, with 8 bases between. The CDR3 sequence is 13 residues long. CDR1 and CDR2 from the germline V gene are SGHDT and YYEEEE. The CDR3 DNA follows: TGTGCCAGCAGCTTGGACCTGGGCAACATTCAGTACTTC. Amino acid sequence: CASSLDLGNIQYF.

The CDR3 region has the DNA TGCGCCAGCAGCTTGGTAGGCAGGGTAAACTACGAGCAGTACTTC. This codes for CASSLVGRVNYEQYF. This sequence joins TRBV5-1 and TRBJ2-7; TRBD1 might be the D (5 bases). CDR1 is SGHRS and CDR2 is YFSETQ in the germline V gene. This CDR3 comprises 15 residues. V shed 0 bases and J shed 3 bases, with 13 bases lying between them.

The chain is built from TRBV2 and TRBJ1-5; 7 positions match TRBD1. This CDR3 comprises 13 residues. Germline lookup yields CDR1 SNHLY and CDR2 FYNNEI. The J segment lost 0 bases and the V segment lost 11 bases, leaving 4 bases of the junction unmatched. The CDR3 loop is CASRGYSNQPQHF. The CDR3 DNA follows: TGTGCCTCCAGGGGGTATAGCAATCAGCCCCAGCATTTT.

This clone was recorded once. The chain recombines TRBV27 with TRBJ2-1; unclear D gene. CDR1 and CDR2 (germline): MNHEY, SMNVEV (reference sequence). This CDR3 is built from 15 residues. Trimming shortened V by 3 bases and J by 3 bases, and 12 bases separated the two germline ends. The CDR3 DNA follows: TGTGCCAGCAGTTTTCGAGGTTCCTACTACAATGAGCAGTTCTTC. Translated, it gives CASSFRGSYYNEQFF.

The V call is TRBV6-5, the J call TRBJ1-1; 7 nucleotides agree with TRBD1. CDR3 size: 14 residues. V was clipped by 6 bases and J by 1 base; unmatched bases: 5. Per the germline V gene, CDR1 is MNHEY and CDR2 is SVGAGI. The CDR3 reads CASRPRQGNTEAFF. CDR3 DNA: TGTGCCAGCAGACCCCGACAGGGGAACACTGAAGCTTTCTTT.

The gene calls are TRBV6-5 and TRBJ1-5; 7 nucleotides match TRBD1. This CDR3 is 15 amino acids long. The V and J ends lost 4 bases and 1 base, in that order; junction bases with no gene match: 4. CDR1 MNHEY and CDR2 SVGAGI come from the germline V gene. The CDR3 protein is CASSSRQGSNQPQHF. CDR3 in DNA: TGTGCCAGCAGTTCGCGACAGGGCAGCAATCAGCCCCAGCATTTT.

This clone was picked up one time. The chain uses TRBV7-9 and TRBJ2-5, with 8 bases fitting TRBD1. CDR1 and CDR2 (germline): SEHNR, FQNEAQ (reference sequence). The CDR3 runs 13 residues. Trimming removed 8 bases from V and 4 bases from J; junction bases left unmatched: 6. CDR3 coding DNA: TGTGCCAGCTGGCCAGGGGGCTTAGAGACCCAGTACTTC. Translation: CASWPGGLETQYF.

This chain joins TRBV19 and TRBJ1-4; D unresolved. CDR3 size: 15 residues. CDR1 is LNHDA and CDR2 is SQIVND in the germline V gene (reference sequence). Between the trimmed V and J ends, which lost 6 bases and 6 bases, there was a span of 17 bases. CDR3 amino acids: CASRFDGSSYEKLFF. The CDR3 coding sequence is TGTGCCAGTAGATTCGACGGGAGTTCTTATGAAAAACTGTTTTTT.

This chain joins TRBV4-1 and TRBJ2-7, with D hard to call. The CDR3 loop spans 13 amino acids. Trimming shortened V by 6 bases and J by 2 bases, and 11 bases separated the two germline ends. Germline values: CDR1 MGHRA, CDR2 YSYEKL. CDR3: CASSHGATYEQYF. CDR3 nucleotides: TGCGCCAGCAGTCACGGAGCCACCTACGAGCAGTACTTC.

This clone has a single count. The chain carries TRBV19 and TRBJ1-2, with 12 bases lining up with TRBD1. The CDR3 is made up of 13 amino acids. Germline V gives CDR1 LNHDA, CDR2 SQIVND (reference sequence). V dropped 9 bases and J dropped 7; count of bases not matched to a gene: 6. CDR3 sequence reads: CASWDRGPLGYTF. DNA of the CDR3: TGTGCCAGCTGGGACAGGGGGCCACTTGGCTACACCTTC. Full variable domain (outside the CDR3, taken from reference TRBV19 and TRBJ1-2): DGGITQSPKYLFRKEGQNVTLSCEQNLNHDAMYWYRQDPGQGLRLIYYSQIVNDFQKGDIAEGYSVSREKKESFPLTVTSAQKNPTAFYLCASWDRGPLGYTFGSGTRLTVV.

The chain couples TRBV6-5 to TRBJ2-2; D is possibly TRBD2 (5 bases). This CDR3 contains 15 residues. V gave up 6 bases and J gave up 4 bases, with 15 bases separating them. Germline V gives CDR1 MNHEY, CDR2 SVGAGI. CDR3 protein: CASSPSGDFTGELFF. DNA for the CDR3: TGTGCCAGCAGCCCATCCGGGGATTTCACCGGGGAGCTGTTTTTT.

This rearrangement joins TRBV11-2 to TRBJ1-1; 7 positions match TRBD1. The ends lost 5 bases at V and 1 base at J; junction bases unmatched: 10. This CDR3 region has 16 residues. Germline lookup yields CDR1 SGHAT and CDR2 FQNNGV. CDR3 bases: TGTGCCAGCAGCCCCAAGACAGGGTCCGAGAACACTGAAGCTTTCTTT. This codes for CASSPKTGSENTEAFF.